This T cell receptor beta chain originates from a study of blood T cell repertoires in COVID-19. As for the study in general: The United States, Italy and Spain supplied acute and convalescent COVID-19 samples. Sources were T cells, B-cell-depleted T cells, or PBMCs; the material itself was cDNA or gDNA.

Per the germline V gene, CDR1 is SGHAT and CDR2 is FQDESV (reference sequence). This CDR3 is 12 amino acids long. The V gene lost 4 bases and the J gene lost 2 bases, with 5 bases spanning the gap. In the original analysis: Estimated nucleated cell counts came from reference gene primer amplification. Assay: immunoSEQ multiplex PCR; the TCRdb copy retains only in-frame clones and omits some. V and J calls and clone size follow that table, whereas D and trimming were derived from the DNA. The sample records 390,000 or so clones, more than 80% being singletons. This clone has a single count. The V call is TRBV11-1, the J call TRBJ1-1; D not resolved. Input material: peripheral blood. This sequence was found in a woman aged 25 to 45 with active or convalescent COVID-19. Here the CDR3 reads CASSYINTEAFF. The CDR3 region has the DNA TGTGCCAGCAGCTACATAAACACTGAAGCTTTCTTT.